This T cell receptor (beta chain) was retrieved from a study of cytomegalovirus exposure and HLA in healthy donors. Vbeta (60) and Jbeta (13) primers were used in the PCR. Repertoires were generated with immunoSEQ multiplex PCR, while TCRdb's copy carries only in-frame clones and drops some. The sample yields about 120,000 clones, roughly 80% seen once. Losses at the gene ends were 1 base for V and 1 base for J; bases not matched to a gene: 3. The CDR3 length is 15 residues. CDR1 MGHDK and CDR2 SYGVNS come from the germline V gene. The chain recombines TRBV25-1 with TRBJ2-5; 7 bases are a match to TRBD2. The sequenced sample was PBMCs. The receptor was isolated from a woman in her thirties or forties in good health and CMV-seronegative. The chain's CDR3 is CASSESAGAQETQYF. Here the CDR3 DNA reads TGTGCCAGCAGTGAATCGGCGGGAGCCCAAGAGACCCAGTACTTC.